A selection of T cell receptor beta chains follows, all from one sample in a study of Ad26.COV2.S vaccination and SARS-CoV-2 variants. The protocol was immunoSEQ multiplex PCR, while the TCRdb copy is restricted to in-frame clones and leaves out a portion. Here the sample spans 300,000 to 400,000 clones, about nine tenths being singletons. The specimen comprised peripheral blood, sampled in a trial of Ad26.COV2.S vaccine versus placebo. Source of these receptors: a person aged 18 to 65 who received the Ad26.COV2.S COVID-19 vaccine or a placebo. Each CDR3 is given with its conserved first and last residue. The order of the fields is V gene, D gene, clone size, J gene, CDR3 protein, CDR3 DNA. D genes are given only for firm matches. Some rows have no size entry. The others give once, few or many, or a class for an expanded clone.

TRBV6-2/TRBV6-3,-,-,TRBJ2-1,CASSYPGWGIGQFF,TGTGCCAGCAGTTACCCAGGGTGGGGAATTGGGCAGTTCTTC
TRBV2,TRBD1,-,TRBJ2-6,CASIGQGAMEANVLTF,TGTGCCAGCATAGGACAGGGGGCGATGGAGGCCAACGTCCTGACTTTC
TRBV27,TRBD2,-,TRBJ2-7,CASSLIGGGAMSYEQYF,TGTGCCAGCAGTTTAATTGGCGGGGGGGCTATGTCCTACGAGCAGTACTTC
TRBV28,-,-,TRBJ1-2,CASSFGGPRGYTF,TGTGCCAGCAGTTTTGGGGGCCCCAGAGGCTACACCTTC
TRBV12-3/TRBV12-4,TRBD1,-,TRBJ2-5,CASRTGGLETQYF,TGTGCCAGCAGGACAGGGGGCTTAGAGACCCAGTACTTC
TRBV7-3,-,-,TRBJ1-1,CASSPYPRTEAFF,TGTGCCAGCAGCCCCTACCCGAGGACTGAAGCTTTCTTT
TRBV10-2,-,-,TRBJ1-5,CASRIGSNQPQHF,TGCGCCAGCAGGATAGGAAGCAATCAGCCCCAGCATTTT
TRBV19,-,-,TRBJ2-1,CAAGDSYNEQFF,TGTGCCGCGGGGGACAGCTACAATGAGCAGTTCTTC
TRBV9,-,-,TRBJ2-1,CASSIGFSYNEQFF,TGTGCCAGCAGCATTGGTTTCTCCTACAATGAGCAGTTCTTC
TRBV5-1,-,-,TRBJ1-6,CASSFTQFSYNSPLHF,TGCGCCAGCAGCTTTACCCAATTCTCCTATAATTCACCCCTCCACTTT
TRBV21-1,-,-,TRBJ2-4,CASSSGTLAKNIQYF,TGTGCCAGCAGCAGTGGGACTCTAGCCAAAAACATTCAGTACTTC
TRBV5-6,-,-,TRBJ2-2,CASSSTGNTGELFF,TGTGCCAGCAGCTCTACAGGGAACACCGGGGAGCTGTTTTTT
TRBV7-2,-,-,TRBJ1-1,CASSSLSTEAFF,TGTGCCAGCAGCTCCTTATCCACTGAAGCTTTCTTT
TRBV30,-,once,TRBJ1-1,CAWSTELNTEAFF,TGTGCCTGGAGTACAGAACTGAACACTGAAGCTTTCTTT
TRBV6-5,TRBD1,-,TRBJ1-5,CASSFPTGGKGQPQHF,TGTGCCAGCAGTTTTCCGACAGGGGGCAAAGGTCAGCCCCAGCATTTT
TRBV5-1,TRBD2,-,TRBJ2-3,CASSLAPGLAGDTQYF,TGCGCCAGCAGCTTAGCCCCGGGACTAGCGGGAGATACGCAGTATTTT
TRBV6-5,TRBD1,-,TRBJ1-6,CASSNHDRELPLHF,TGTGCCAGCAGTAACCACGACAGGGAATTACCCCTCCACTTT
TRBV18,TRBD1,-,TRBJ1-6,CASSSRQGDRDSPLHF,TGTGCCAGCTCATCCCGACAGGGGGATAGGGATTCACCCCTCCACTTT
TRBV9,-,-,TRBJ1-2,CASSVEGGFYGYTF,TGTGCCAGCAGCGTAGAAGGAGGTTTTTATGGCTACACCTTC
TRBV6-5,-,-,TRBJ2-2,CATLKGIEGTGELFF,TGTGCCACCCTCAAAGGCATAGAGGGCACCGGGGAGCTGTTTTTT
TRBV4-2,-,-,TRBJ1-2,CASSHVTSSNYGYTF,TGTGCCAGCAGCCACGTGACCTCTTCTAACTATGGCTACACCTTC
TRBV7-9,-,-,TRBJ2-7,CASSSSPGQGGSEQYF,TGTGCCAGCAGCTCGAGCCCGGGGCAGGGGGGTTCCGAGCAGTACTTC
TRBV2,-,-,TRBJ2-3,CASQTDTQYF,TGTGCCAGTCAGACAGATACGCAGTATTTT
TRBV16,TRBD1,-,TRBJ1-5,CASSQSGQGEQPQHF,TGTGCCAGCAGCCAATCTGGACAGGGGGAACAGCCCCAGCATTTT
TRBV3-1/TRBV3-2,TRBD1,-,TRBJ1-2,CASSQDPMTGGLDGYTF,TGTGCCAGCAGCCAAGATCCTATGACAGGGGGCCTCGATGGCTACACCTTC
TRBV6-5,TRBD1,-,TRBJ1-2,CASSPGQGADYGYTF,TGTGCCAGCAGTCCCGGACAGGGGGCGGACTATGGCTACACCTTC
TRBV5-1,-,once,TRBJ2-7,CASSLTGSSYEQYF,TGCGCCAGCAGCTTGACCGGGAGCTCCTACGAGCAGTACTTC
TRBV9,-,once,TRBJ2-5,CASSGPQETQYF,TGTGCCAGCAGCGGTCCTCAAGAGACCCAGTACTTC
TRBV7-2,-,once,TRBJ2-7,CASSGGVGTSTYEQYF,TGTGCCAGCAGCGGGGGAGTAGGGACCTCTACCTACGAGCAGTACTTC
TRBV13,TRBD1,-,TRBJ1-2,CASSLGTGSGYTF,TGTGCCAGCAGCCTTGGGACAGGGTCTGGCTACACCTTC
TRBV5-1,-,-,TRBJ1-1,CASSLNFPRAEAFF,TGCGCCAGCAGCTTGAATTTCCCGAGAGCTGAAGCTTTCTTT